Following are 9 T cell receptor beta chains from one sample sequenced in a study of T cell responses to AZD1222 COVID-19 vaccine. The assay was immunoSEQ multiplex PCR, and TCRdb's table has in-frame clones only and misses some. The sample consists of about 88,000 clones, around nine tenths of them appearing once. This specimen consisted of peripheral blood, obtained 28 days after the second AZD1222 dose. These receptors were obtained from an adult who received the AZD1222 COVID-19 vaccine.

This clone was observed a handful of times. This chain uses TRBV7-3 with TRBJ1-3, with no clear D. The CDR3 extends over 12 amino acids. Trimming removed 8 bases from V and 2 bases from J, with 7 bases in between. Germline loops: CDR1 SGHTA, CDR2 FQGTGA. The CDR3 region is CASARTGNTIYF. In DNA form, the CDR3 reads TGTGCCAGCGCCAGAACTGGAAACACCATATATTTT.

The CDR3 loop is CASSTRQDGGSEAFF. DNA of the CDR3: TGTGCCAGCAGTACAAGACAGGATGGGGGCTCTGAAGCTTTCTTT. The chain couples TRBV6-2 or TRBV6-3 to TRBJ1-1; maybe TRBD1 (6 bases). CDR3 length: 15 amino acids. Germline V CDR1 and CDR2: MNHEY, SVGEGT. V was cut by 5 bases and J by 6 bases, with 19 bases left in between.

The genes are TRBV7-9 and TRBJ1-4; 7 nucleotides align to TRBD1. V trimming: 5 bases; J trimming: 8 bases; junction bases outside the gene matches: 11. Germline V lookup: CDR1 SEHNR, CDR2 FQNEAQ (reference sequence). This CDR3 region has 15 residues. This CDR3 reads CASSTIRQGGEKLFF. DNA for the CDR3: TGTGCCAGCAGCACAATTAGACAGGGTGGCGAAAAACTGTTTTTT.

The chain links TRBV2 to TRBJ2-2; unclear D gene. V lost 0 bases and J 7 bases, leaving 9 bases between the germline ends. CDR3 length equals 14 residues. Germline-derived CDR1 and CDR2 are SNHLY and FYNNEI. CDR3 coding DNA: TGTGCCAGCAGTGAAGCGAACTACTACGGGGAGCTGTTTTTT. Its protein is CASSEANYYGELFF.

The chain is built from TRBV28 and TRBJ1-5; D is unresolved. Germline CDR1 MDHEN, CDR2 SYDVKM. CDR3 size: 15 residues. Between the trimmed V and J ends, which lost 5 bases and 0 bases, there was a span of 11 bases. The CDR3 region is CASSPDGYSNQPQHF. The CDR3 DNA follows: TGTGCCAGCAGTCCTGACGGGTATAGCAATCAGCCCCAGCATTTT.

This chain connects TRBV24-1 to TRBJ1-4; TRBD1 matches 9 bases. The junction had 3 bases not matched to a gene; V was cut back by 3 bases and J by 5 bases. The CDR3 runs to 15 residues. Germline lookup yields CDR1 KGHDR and CDR2 SFDVKD. CDR3 nucleotides: TGTGCCACCAGTGATACGGGACAGGGAAATGAAAAACTGTTTTTT. Protein product: CATSDTGQGNEKLFF.

The chain employs TRBV5-1 and TRBJ1-2, with 7 positions matching TRBD1. J gave up 4 bases and V 4 bases, and 10 bases lay outside the gene matches. CDR3 length: 15 amino acids. Germline V gene lookup returns CDR1 SGHRS and CDR2 YFSETQ. Here the CDR3 DNA reads TGCGCCAGCAGCGGATCCGGGACAGACTTCTATGGCTACACCTTC. Residues: CASSGSGTDFYGYTF.

V and J are TRBV27 and TRBJ2-1; 7 nucleotides match TRBD1. The trim removed 0 bases at V and 10 bases at J, leaving 9 bases unmatched. Per germline, CDR1 MNHEY and CDR2 SMNVEV (reference sequence). This CDR3 has 15 amino acids. The CDR3 DNA is TGTGCCAGCAGTTTATCGGACAGGATGGGGAACGAGCAGTTCTTC. Its translation: CASSLSDRMGNEQFF.

The gene calls are TRBV7-9 and TRBJ2-7; D gene uncertain. Germline CDR1 reads SEHNR; CDR2 reads FQNEAQ (reference sequence). The CDR3 is 11 residues long. V lost 6 bases to trimming and J lost 4 bases, with 7 bases between them. CDR3 in DNA: TGTGCCAGCAGGCACTATTACGAGCAGTACTTC. Residues: CASRHYYEQYF.